Described below is a single TCR beta chain sequence and its context. As yet, its antigen is unknown. This sample is part of a study of T cell responses to AZD1222 COVID-19 vaccine. Study findings and constraints: Repertoire samples came only from after the peak T cell response. It was only a handful of AZD1222 recipients who were seropositive at baseline. White British ancestry dominated among donors, who included more females, and clonal diversity was possibly underestimated. Regions left unmutated in variants are reportedly the target of nearly half of spike-specific TCRs.

Generated by immunoSEQ multiplex PCR, the TCRdb table keeps only in-frame clones and is missing some. The sample shows roughly 120,000 clones, 87% of them seen only once. This CDR3 contains 11 residues. Trimming took 1 base from V and 10 from J, leaving 5 bases between them. The gene calls are TRBV12-3 or TRBV12-4 and TRBJ1-3; D is undetermined. The origin of this receptor is an adult who received the AZD1222 COVID-19 vaccine. The starting material was peripheral blood, obtained 28 days after the second AZD1222 dose. CDR3 nucleotides: TGTGCCAGCAGTTTAGGGGGTACCATATATTTT. Residues: CASSLGGTIYF.